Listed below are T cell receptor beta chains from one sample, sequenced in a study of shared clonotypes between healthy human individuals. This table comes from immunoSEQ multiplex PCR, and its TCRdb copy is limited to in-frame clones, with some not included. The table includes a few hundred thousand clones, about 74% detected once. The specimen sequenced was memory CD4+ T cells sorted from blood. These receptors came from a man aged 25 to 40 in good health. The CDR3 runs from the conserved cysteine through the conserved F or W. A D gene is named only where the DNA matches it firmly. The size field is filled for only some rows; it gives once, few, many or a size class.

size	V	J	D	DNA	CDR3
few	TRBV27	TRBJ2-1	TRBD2	TGTGCCAGCACCCGATACTTGACAAGGACTAGCGGGTCTAATGAGCAGTTCTTC	CASTRYLTRTSGSNEQFF
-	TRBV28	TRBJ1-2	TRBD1	TGTGCCAGCAGTCGGAGGGACAGGCCAGGAGGCTACACCTTC	CASSRRDRPGGYTF
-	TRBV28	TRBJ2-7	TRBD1	TGTGCCAGCACCCGAGCAGGGGGAACCTACGAGCAGTACTTC	CASTRAGGTYEQYF
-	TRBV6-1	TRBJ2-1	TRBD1	TGTGCCAGCAGTGTAGCGCTTGGGGACAGGGGGCACAATGAGCAGTTCTTC	CASSVALGDRGHNEQFF
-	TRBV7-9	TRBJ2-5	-	TGTGCCAGCAGCCCTCCTAGTCCGGGGGAAGGGGTGGGCCAAGAGACCCAGTACTTC	CASSPPSPGEGVGQETQYF
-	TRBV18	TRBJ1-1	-	TGTGCCAGCTCACCACGTCAGGGGCATGACACTGAAGCTTTCTTT	CASSPRQGHDTEAFF
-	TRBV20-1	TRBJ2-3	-	TGCAGTGCGCAGGGGACAGATACGCAGTATTTT	CSAQGTDTQYF
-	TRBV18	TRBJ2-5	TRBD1	TGTGCCAGCTCACCGCGGACAGGGGTGAGGCAAGAGACCCAGTACTTC	CASSPRTGVRQETQYF
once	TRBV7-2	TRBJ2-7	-	TGTGCCAGCAGCTTAGCGTGGGCGGGGGAGCAGTACTTC	CASSLAWAGEQYF
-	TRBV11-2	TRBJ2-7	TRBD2	TGTGCCAGCAGCAGAACCCAAAGCGGGAGCTACCACGAGCAGTACTTC	CASSRTQSGSYHEQYF
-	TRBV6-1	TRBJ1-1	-	TGTGCCAGCAGCTACGTCATGAACACTGAAGCTTTCTTT	CASSYVMNTEAFF
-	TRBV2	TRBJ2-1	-	TGTGCCAGCTGGGTTGGCTCCTACAATGAGCAGTTCTTC	CASWVGSYNEQFF
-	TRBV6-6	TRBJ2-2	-	TGTGCCAGCAACTCAGCGGCGGGCACCGGGGAGCTGTTTTTT	CASNSAAGTGELFF
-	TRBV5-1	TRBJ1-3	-	TGCGCCAGCAGCCTTGCATCGAGGGGGGTCAATGGAAACACCATATATTTT	CASSLASRGVNGNTIYF
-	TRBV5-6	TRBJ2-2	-	TGTGCCAGCAGCTTGGTTTCGAGGGAGCTGTTTTTT	CASSLVSRELFF
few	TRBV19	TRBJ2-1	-	TGTGCCAGTAGTATTGGGCAGCGGTTTTCCAATGAGCAGTTCTTC	CASSIGQRFSNEQFF
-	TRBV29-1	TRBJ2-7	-	TGCAGCGTTGAGTATGGAGGGGCCGAGCAGTACTTC	CSVEYGGAEQYF
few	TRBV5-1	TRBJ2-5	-	TGCGCCAGCAGCTTTGGGGTCGGGGAGACCCAGTACTTC	CASSFGVGETQYF
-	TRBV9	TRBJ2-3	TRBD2	TGTGCCAGCAGCTTTCTAGCGGGGGGCGGGACAGATACGCAGTATTTT	CASSFLAGGGTDTQYF
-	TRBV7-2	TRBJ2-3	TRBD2	TGTGCCAGCAGCTTCCTAGCGGGTAGCACAGATACGCAGTATTTT	CASSFLAGSTDTQYF
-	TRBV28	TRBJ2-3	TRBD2	TGTGCCAGCAGGATAGCGGGAGAGGTAGATACGCAGTATTTT	CASRIAGEVDTQYF
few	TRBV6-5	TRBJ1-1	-	TGTGCCAGCAGTGGGCAGGCTAGGGCTTTCTTT	CASSGQARAFF
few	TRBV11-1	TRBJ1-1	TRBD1	TGTGCCAGCAGGGGGGCAGGGGGCAACGAAGCTTTCTTT	CASRGAGGNEAFF
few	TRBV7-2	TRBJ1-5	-	TGTGCCAGCAGCGCTAGAAGTTGGGGTCAGCCCCAGCATTTT	CASSARSWGQPQHF
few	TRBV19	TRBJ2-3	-	TGTGCCAGTAGTCTAAAGGGCGGTTTCTTCACAGATACGCAGTATTTT	CASSLKGGFFTDTQYF
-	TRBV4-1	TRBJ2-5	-	TGCGCCAGCAGCCAAGAAGGGGCCAGACAAGAGACCCAGTACTTC	CASSQEGARQETQYF
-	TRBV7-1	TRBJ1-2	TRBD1	TGTGCCAGCAGCCTAAACAGGGGGGCTAACTATGGCTACACCTTC	CASSLNRGANYGYTF
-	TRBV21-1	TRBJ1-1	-	TGTGCCAGCAAGACTGAAGCTTTCTTT	CASKTEAFF
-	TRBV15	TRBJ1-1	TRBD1	TGTGCCACCAGCAGAGACCCGACAGGGAGAAACACTGAAGCTTTCTTT	CATSRDPTGRNTEAFF
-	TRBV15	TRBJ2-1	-	TGTGCCACCAGCAGAGATCTTTTGAGTCCCCTGCAGTTCTTC	CATSRDLLSPLQFF
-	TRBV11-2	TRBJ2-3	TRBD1	TGTGCCAGCAGCTCACAGGGGTTCTCAAGCACAGATACGCAGTATTTT	CASSSQGFSSTDTQYF
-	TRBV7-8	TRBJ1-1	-	TGTGCCAGCAGCTCGAGTACACAGTGGCTGTCGAGGGACACTGAAGCTTTCTTT	CASSSSTQWLSRDTEAFF
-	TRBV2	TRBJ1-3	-	TGTGCCAGCAGTGGGCGGGAGGGGACGGACACCATATATTTT	CASSGREGTDTIYF
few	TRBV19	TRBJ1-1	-	TGTGCCAGTAGTATTCAGGGGTACACTGAAGCTTTCTTT	CASSIQGYTEAFF
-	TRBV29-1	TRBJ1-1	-	TGCAGCGTTGAAGGGGACGGGAGGGAAACTGAAGCTTTCTTT	CSVEGDGRETEAFF